This TCR beta chain was captured by sequencing in a study of T cell repertoires in cytomegalovirus infection. Study-level information: Indications came from public TCR beta signatures; they pointed to CMV infection and to a matching HLA type.

The CDR3 has 13 amino acids. Germline lookup yields CDR1 SEHNR and CDR2 FQNEAQ (reference sequence). Trimming left V 3 bases short and J 6 bases short, with 12 bases between. One entry per CDR3 protein, called by TCRdb with MiXCR from the reads. The table shows around 900,000 distinct CDR3 sequences, with roughly 30% occurring only once. A word on this clonotype: Its antigen is still unknown.

The TCR was taken from a human donor in good health (CMV status not recorded). Some clones in this sample may be carry-over from other donors' samples. Sequencing was performed on cultured CD8+ T cells from PBMCs, taken from culture after CMV antigen stimulation. The rearrangement links TRBV7-9 to TRBJ2-7; D tentatively fits TRBD1 or TRBD2 (5 bases each). The DNA of the CDR3 is TGTGCCAGCAGCTTTAGAGGGGCCGTCGAGCAGTACTTC. Encoded protein: CASSFRGAVEQYF.